These T cell receptor beta chains were read from a single sample in a study of blood T cell repertoires in COVID-19. Only in-frame clones appear in the TCRdb table, and some are missing; sequencing was by immunoSEQ multiplex PCR. The table shows approximately 170,000 clones, with around 81% occurring only once. The sequencing sample was made of peripheral blood. The receptor set was obtained from a human donor with acute or convalescent COVID-19. The donor label of this sample is uncertain. Both conserved end residues are part of each CDR3. D genes are given only for firm matches.

j_gene | v_gene | d_gene | CDR3aa
TRBJ2-7 | TRBV15 | TRBD1 | CATSKPSGQGYEQYF
TRBJ2-2 | TRBV6-4 | TRBD2 | CASSRYPGTSGLNTGELFF
TRBJ1-4 | TRBV6-6 | TRBD1 | CASSYRGDRGREKLFF
TRBJ2-7 | TRBV7-2 | NA | CASSFETGTYEQYF
TRBJ2-1 | TRBV7-2 | TRBD2 | CASTRGLANNEQFF
TRBJ2-2 | TRBV25-1 | NA | CASSGQVADTGELFF
TRBJ2-6 | TRBV7-2 | TRBD2 | CASSLGAGGLSGANVLTF
TRBJ1-2 | TRBV7-9 | TRBD1 | CASSFGQGRGYTF
TRBJ2-2 | TRBV7-2 | TRBD1 | CASSLSQGANTGELFF
TRBJ2-4 | TRBV6-5 | TRBD2 | CASTPRGGHIQYF
TRBJ1-2 | TRBV30 | TRBD1 | CAWSVGTGDGYTF
TRBJ1-1 | TRBV6-5 | NA | CASSYGGSINTEAFF
TRBJ2-3 | TRBV2 | TRBD2 | CASKGSGGAVDTQYF
TRBJ1-4 | TRBV14 | NA | CASSQDLPGRQNEKLFF
TRBJ1-1 | TRBV7-3 | TRBD1 | CASSTDRGRTEAFF
TRBJ1-1 | TRBV6-5 | NA | CASSPPKGENTEAFF
TRBJ1-3 | TRBV30 | NA | CADTGHSGNTIYF
TRBJ2-7 | TRBV6-4 | TRBD1 | CASRSTGDEGYEQYF
TRBJ1-6 | TRBV19 | TRBD1 | CASSGPGQGPWGSPLHF
TRBJ1-1 | TRBV19 | NA | CASSMGGGAGRAFF
TRBJ1-1 | TRBV6-5 | NA | CASSYVGRDTEAFF
TRBJ1-2 | TRBV30 | NA | CAWSSRGGINYGYTF
TRBJ1-3 | TRBV12-3/TRBV12-4 | NA | CAITRGYGNTIYF
TRBJ2-2 | TRBV2 | TRBD1 | CASSEQTFRGTGELFF
TRBJ1-5 | TRBV5-1 | NA | CASSLEPGDQPQHF